What follows is one T cell receptor (beta chain) and its context. The sample originates from a study of blood T cell repertoires in COVID-19. Background on the study: There were acute and convalescent COVID-19 samples, and they came from the United States, Italy and Spain. Nucleic acid was either cDNA or gDNA, and it came from T cells, B-cell-depleted T cells, or PBMCs.

In the study's own analysis: Reference gene primer amplification gave nucleated cell count estimates. The table came from immunoSEQ multiplex PCR; TCRdb's copy has only in-frame clones and leaves some out. For V, J and clone size, that table is used; D and trimming come from the DNA. The data hold fewer than 55,000 clones, with roughly 84% observed a single time. CDR1 ENHRY and CDR2 SYGVKD come from the germline V gene. The V end lost 2 bases, the J end lost 4 bases, and 18 bases lay between the germline ends. This CDR3 has 16 amino acids. This TCR was recovered from a man aged 45 to 65 with acute or convalescent COVID-19. V usage is TRBV10-3 and J usage is TRBJ2-7; D may be TRBD2 (6 bases). The source material was peripheral blood. The CDR3 sequence is CAISERGGLFMYEQYF. The CDR3 bases are TGTGCCATCAGTGAGCGTGGGGGACTGTTTATGTACGAGCAGTACTTC.